A selection of T cell receptor beta chains follows, all from one sample in a study of blood T cells in healthy people across ages. TCRdb reprocessed the 5' RACE reads with MiXCR, giving one entry per CDR3 protein. This table has some 710,000 distinct CDR3 sequences, about 46% appearing once. Material for sequencing was blood. The receptors derive from a man of 80 years or more in good health. The conserved cysteine and the conserved F or W are not part of the CDR3 here. The order of the fields is V gene, CDR3 protein.

TRBV28	ASSTRRTSFYNEQF
TRBV7-2	ASSLGLGNYGYT
TRBV7-2	ASSFRTSGFIH
TRBV19	ASSKDPSTDTQY
TRBV9	ASSVVWGEQF
TRBV20-1	SARDSGQGRDQPQH
TRBV7-9	ASSLNPPMQAYYGYT
TRBV6-6	ASSQGRSEQPQH
TRBV9	ASSVGPGQKEKLF
TRBV11-2	ASSFGSVYNEQF
TRBV30	AWSVQRGVNQPQH
TRBV12-3/TRBV12-4	ASSACRDRHSPLH
TRBV7-3	ASSLSPGAGETQY
TRBV25-1	ASSAGTSGRTDMQY
TRBV4-3	ASSQERQGVYGYT
TRBV4-3	ASSQVHTDTQY
TRBV7-9	ASSTLDRPRDEAF
TRBV6-1	ASRTSDQPQH
TRBV25-1	ASSDLGTGGQETQY
TRBV20-1	SASSGTRWGNEQF
TRBV7-3	ASSLGGNTYNEQF
TRBV11-2	ASSLDRTLSYEQY
TRBV7-2	ASSLGSAGDTQY
TRBV7-2	ASSLGQQTEAF
TRBV5-1	ASSLDASGPTTYNEQF
TRBV7-9	ASSPGPETFNEQF
TRBV11-2	ASSPGGPISEQF
TRBV27	ASSLLFASHQETQY
TRBV5-1	ASSLDGLQNEQF
TRBV15	ATSGGGQSYSNQPQH
TRBV3-1	ASRVAGTNNEQF
TRBV5-1	ASSLEGAYEQY